The 16 T cell receptor beta chains below come from one sample, sequenced in a study of cytomegalovirus exposure and HLA in healthy donors. Sequencing used immunoSEQ multiplex PCR; TCRdb keeps in-frame clones, though not all of them. The repertoire includes over 200,000 clones, 90% of them detected once, and about 0.36% sits in the top ten. The material sequenced was PBMCs. All receptors come from a woman aged 18-29 years in good health and CMV-seronegative.

The chain joins TRBV6-5 to TRBJ2-6; D not resolved. V shed 2 bases and J shed 0 bases, with 5 bases lying between them. Germline CDR1 and CDR2: MNHEY and SVGAGI. The CDR3 extends over 15 amino acids. CDR3 in amino acids: CASSYIGSGANVLTF. CDR3 DNA: TGTGCCAGCAGTTACATCGGCTCTGGGGCCAACGTCCTGACTTTC.

This chain joins TRBV5-1 and TRBJ1-3; D is unresolved. Trimming shortened V by 4 bases and J by 3 bases, and 11 bases separated the two germline ends. Per the germline V gene, CDR1 is SGHRS and CDR2 is YFSETQ. The length of the CDR3 is 14 residues. The CDR3 sequence: CASSAEGYGNTIYF. The CDR3 DNA reads as TGCGCCAGCAGCGCCGAGGGCTATGGAAACACCATATATTTT.

The chain recombines TRBV28 with TRBJ2-5, with TRBD1 matching over 7 bases. V shed 7 bases, J shed 4 bases, and the junction held 12 bases outside the gene matches. The V gene's germline CDR1 is MDHEN and CDR2 SYDVKM. The CDR3 loop spans 15 amino acids. The chain's CDR3 is CASTSTRTGPETQYF. CDR3 bases: TGTGCCAGCACTTCAACAAGGACAGGTCCAGAGACCCAGTACTTC.

J is TRBJ1-6 and V is TRBV10-3, with 11 bases that match TRBD1. This CDR3 has 14 residues. V shed 4 bases, J shed 11 bases, and the junction held 4 bases outside the gene matches. The germline V gene encodes CDR1 ENHRY and CDR2 SYGVKD. This CDR3 is CAISGGTGGAPLHF. The CDR3 DNA follows: TGTGCCATCAGTGGGGGGACAGGGGGAGCACCCCTCCACTTT.

Within the sample, this clone is medium-sized. The J gene is TRBJ1-6, the V gene TRBV7-2, with 9 positions matching TRBD1. The CDR3 loop spans 17 amino acids. V was clipped by 3 bases and J by 6 bases; unmatched bases: 9. CDR1 and CDR2 from the germline V gene are SGHTA and FQGNSA. The CDR3 reads CASSLGGTGPFNSPLHF. The CDR3 nucleotides are TGTGCCAGCAGCTTGGGGGGGACAGGGCCCTTTAATTCACCCCTCCACTTT.

This rearrangement joins TRBV6-4 to TRBJ1-5, with D possibly matching TRBD1 (6 bases). The CDR3 has 13 residues. Germline CDR1 reads MRHNA; CDR2 reads SNTAGT. V was shortened by 6 bases and J by 0 bases, with 6 bases between the two germline ends. The CDR3 DNA reads as TGTGCCAGCAGGGGACATAGCAATCAGCCCCAGCATTTT. This sequence encodes CASRGHSNQPQHF.

The chain employs TRBV4-1 and TRBJ1-3, with D tentatively TRBD1 (6 bases). Germline V gene sequence: CDR1 MGHRA, CDR2 YSYEKL. The V end was cut by 2 bases, the J end by 0 bases, with 17 bases between. CDR3 size: 18 residues. The CDR3 protein is CASSQKQLTGRSGNTIYF. CDR3 nucleotide sequence: TGCGCCAGCAGCCAAAAGCAATTGACAGGACGCTCTGGAAACACCATATATTTT.

The chain is built from TRBV27 and TRBJ2-1; 9 positions match TRBD2. From germline, CDR1 is MNHEY and CDR2 SMNVEV (reference sequence). Unmatched junction bases numbered 15, after V lost 5 bases and J lost 4 bases. The CDR3 is 18 amino acids. The CDR3 reads CASSLGARAGGRYNEQFF. CDR3 DNA sequence: TGTGCCAGCAGTCTAGGAGCGCGGGCGGGGGGGCGTTACAATGAGCAGTTCTTC.

This sequence joins TRBV10-3 and TRBJ2-3; 11 bases are a match to TRBD2. The J segment lost 4 bases and the V segment lost 8 bases, leaving 14 bases of the junction unmatched. The V gene's germline CDR1 is ENHRY and CDR2 SYGVKD. CDR3 length: 17 amino acids. The CDR3 protein is CAIGEDVAGGPADTQYF. The CDR3 DNA follows: TGTGCCATCGGGGAGGATGTAGCGGGGGGGCCAGCAGATACGCAGTATTTT.

The CDR3, as DNA: TGCGCCAGCAGCTGGGGACAGGGGCAGAACACTGAAGCTTTCTTT. This translates into CASSWGQGQNTEAFF. The chain joins TRBV5-1 to TRBJ1-1, with 10 bases aligning to TRBD1. This CDR3 has 15 amino acids. V was pared by 3 bases and J by 1 base, with 3 bases of the junction left unmatched. The germline gives CDR1 SGHRS, CDR2 YFSETQ.

V is TRBV27 and J is TRBJ2-3, with 8 bases that match TRBD1. Germline loops: CDR1 MNHEY, CDR2 SMNVEV (reference sequence). The CDR3 spans 16 residues. Losses at the gene ends were 4 bases for V and 4 bases for J; bases not matched to a gene: 10. The CDR3 here is CASSSPVDRAPDTQYF. The CDR3 nucleotides are TGTGCCAGCAGTTCCCCCGTGGACAGGGCCCCAGATACGCAGTATTTT.

This rearrangement joins TRBV30 to TRBJ1-5, with D possibly TRBD1 on 6 matching bases. The length of the CDR3 is 15 residues. The ends were cut back, 0 bases at V and 3 bases at J, with 12 bases in the middle. In germline, CDR1 is GTSNPN, CDR2 SVGIG (reference sequence). DNA of the CDR3: TGTGCCTGGAGTGTTGGGGGGGCGAACAATCAGCCCCAGCATTTT. Encoded protein: CAWSVGGANNQPQHF.

V gene TRBV5-4 combines with J gene TRBJ1-1; D possibly corresponds to TRBD1 (5 bases). The CDR3 length is 13 residues. V was clipped by 4 bases and J by 1 base, with 8 bases between them. The V gene's germline CDR1 is SGHNT and CDR2 YYREEE (reference sequence). Here the CDR3 DNA reads TGTGCCAGCAGCGTAGACAGGAACACTGAAGCTTTCTTT. It yields the protein CASSVDRNTEAFF.

This sequence joins TRBV7-8 and TRBJ2-7; 8 bases match TRBD2. The CDR3 consists of 16 residues. CDR1 is SGHVS and CDR2 is FQNEAQ in the germline V gene. After removal of 5 bases from V and 2 bases from J, the junction contained 11 bases not matched to a gene. The CDR3 region has the DNA TGTGCCAGCAGCCCCCTCCAGGCGGGGGGTACCTACGAGCAGTACTTC. This sequence encodes CASSPLQAGGTYEQYF.

J is TRBJ2-1 and V is TRBV5-1; D perhaps matches TRBD1 (6 bases). The CDR3 length is 14 residues. Germline V gene sequence: CDR1 SGHRS, CDR2 YFSETQ. Trimming pared 6 bases from V and 0 bases from J, leaving 10 bases between. The CDR3 nucleotides are TGCGCCAGCACAGGGGCGGGCTCCTACAATGAGCAGTTCTTC. Amino acids: CASTGAGSYNEQFF.

This clone has more than one count but fewer than ten. This chain connects TRBV23-1 to TRBJ1-1; TRBD1 is a possible D gene (5 bases). TRBV23-1 is an ORF, with its function uncertain. The V and J ends lost 0 bases and 5 bases respectively, with 7 bases between them. The CDR3 runs 13 residues. Written as DNA, the CDR3 is TGCGCCAGCAGTCAATCCAAGGGGACTGAAGCTTTCTTT. Residues: CASSQSKGTEAFF.